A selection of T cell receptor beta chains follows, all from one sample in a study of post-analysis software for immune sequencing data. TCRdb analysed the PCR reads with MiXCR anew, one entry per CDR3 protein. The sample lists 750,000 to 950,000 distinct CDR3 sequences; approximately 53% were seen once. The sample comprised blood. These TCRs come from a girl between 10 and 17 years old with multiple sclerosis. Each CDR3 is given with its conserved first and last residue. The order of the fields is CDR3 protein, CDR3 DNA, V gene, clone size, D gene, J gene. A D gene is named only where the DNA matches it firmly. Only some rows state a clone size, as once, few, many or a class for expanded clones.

CDR3aa: CASSYDAEVGEQFF
CDR3nt: TGTGCCAGCAGTTACGACGCAGAGGTTGGTGAGCAGTTCTTC
v_gene: TRBV6-6
abundance: NA
d_gene: NA
j_gene: TRBJ2-1

CDR3aa: CAISELAGTQETQYF
CDR3nt: TGTGCCATCAGTGAACTAGCGGGCACACAAGAGACCCAGTACTTC
v_gene: TRBV10-3
abundance: NA
d_gene: TRBD2
j_gene: TRBJ2-5

CDR3aa: CASSVAGGGHNEQFF
CDR3nt: TGTGCCAGCAGCGTAGCGGGCGGGGGACACAATGAGCAGTTCTTC
v_gene: TRBV9
abundance: NA
d_gene: TRBD2
j_gene: TRBJ2-1

CDR3aa: CASSLQLAGHNEQFF
CDR3nt: TGTGCCAGCAGCTTACAACTAGCGGGCCACAATGAGCAGTTCTTC
v_gene: TRBV11-2
abundance: NA
d_gene: TRBD2
j_gene: TRBJ2-1

CDR3aa: CASSSASGGGYNEQFF
CDR3nt: TGTGCCAGCAGCTCTGCTAGCGGGGGGGGATACAATGAGCAGTTCTTC
v_gene: TRBV7-3
abundance: few
d_gene: TRBD2
j_gene: TRBJ2-1

CDR3aa: CASSQDRSYGYTF
CDR3nt: TGTGCCAGCAGTCAGGACAGGTCCTATGGCTACACCTTC
v_gene: TRBV3-1
abundance: few
d_gene: TRBD1
j_gene: TRBJ1-2

CDR3aa: CASSLSPGLAKGGEQFF
CDR3nt: TGTGCCAGCAGTTTATCCCCGGGACTAGCGAAAGGGGGCGAGCAGTTCTTC
v_gene: TRBV25-1
abundance: NA
d_gene: TRBD2
j_gene: TRBJ2-1

CDR3aa: CSARPRTSYNEQFF
CDR3nt: TGCAGTGCTAGACCTCGGACAAGTTACAATGAGCAGTTCTTC
v_gene: TRBV20-1
abundance: few
d_gene: NA
j_gene: TRBJ2-1

CDR3aa: CAIAREGYEQFF
CDR3nt: TGTGCCATCGCCCGGGAGGGTTATGAGCAGTTCTTC
v_gene: TRBV10-3
abundance: few
d_gene: TRBD2
j_gene: TRBJ2-1

CDR3aa: CSVARTGLYGYTF
CDR3nt: TGCAGCGTCGCCAGGACAGGGCTCTATGGCTACACCTTC
v_gene: TRBV29-1
abundance: NA
d_gene: TRBD1
j_gene: TRBJ1-2

CDR3aa: CASRTGVHEQFF
CDR3nt: TGTGCCAGCAGAACGGGGGTCCATGAGCAGTTCTTC
v_gene: TRBV2
abundance: NA
d_gene: NA
j_gene: TRBJ2-1

CDR3aa: CAISESQLAAAQETQYF
CDR3nt: TGTGCCATCAGTGAGTCCCAGCTAGCGGCCGCACAAGAGACCCAGTACTTC
v_gene: TRBV10-3
abundance: NA
d_gene: TRBD2
j_gene: TRBJ2-5

CDR3aa: CASSGGSLAYEQYF
CDR3nt: TGTGCCAGCAGCGGAGGCAGCTTAGCCTACGAGCAGTACTTC
v_gene: TRBV9
abundance: few
d_gene: NA
j_gene: TRBJ2-7

CDR3aa: CSAGHTEAFF
CDR3nt: TGCAGTGCTGGACACACTGAAGCTTTCTTT
v_gene: TRBV20-1
abundance: NA
d_gene: NA
j_gene: TRBJ1-1

CDR3aa: CSASPGGGYEQYF
CDR3nt: TGCAGTGCTTCTCCGGGAGGAGGGTACGAGCAGTACTTC
v_gene: TRBV20-1
abundance: NA
d_gene: TRBD2
j_gene: TRBJ2-7

CDR3aa: CASSIGRLAHEQFF
CDR3nt: TGTGCCAGCAGTATTGGGCGTCTAGCCCATGAGCAGTTCTTC
v_gene: TRBV12-3/TRBV12-4
abundance: NA
d_gene: NA
j_gene: TRBJ2-1

CDR3aa: CASSVFPTSGSTDTQYF
CDR3nt: TGTGCCAGCAGCGTCTTCCCGACTAGCGGGAGCACAGATACGCAGTATTTT
v_gene: TRBV7-9
abundance: NA
d_gene: TRBD2
j_gene: TRBJ2-3

CDR3aa: CASSELGTENTEAFF
CDR3nt: TGTGCCAGCAGTGAACTGGGGACAGAGAACACTGAAGCTTTCTTT
v_gene: TRBV25-1
abundance: few
d_gene: TRBD1
j_gene: TRBJ1-1

CDR3aa: CASSLDRARQYF
CDR3nt: TGTGCCAGCAGTCTCGACAGGGCTCGGCAGTACTTC
v_gene: TRBV12-3/TRBV12-4
abundance: NA
d_gene: TRBD1
j_gene: TRBJ2-7

CDR3aa: CSATRDSASKTQYF
CDR3nt: TGCAGTGCTACTAGGGACAGCGCCTCAAAGACCCAGTACTTC
v_gene: TRBV20-1
abundance: few
d_gene: TRBD1
j_gene: TRBJ2-5

CDR3aa: CSARVPTGMNTEAFF
CDR3nt: TGCAGTGCTAGAGTCCCGACAGGGATGAACACTGAAGCTTTCTTT
v_gene: TRBV20-1
abundance: NA
d_gene: TRBD1
j_gene: TRBJ1-1

CDR3aa: CASSVQGGRASTEAFF
CDR3nt: TGTGCCAGCAGCGTCCAGGGAGGGAGGGCTAGCACTGAAGCTTTCTTT
v_gene: TRBV9
abundance: NA
d_gene: NA
j_gene: TRBJ1-1

CDR3aa: CASSRGDQNYEQYF
CDR3nt: TGTGCCAGCAGCCGGGGGGACCAAAACTACGAGCAGTACTTC
v_gene: TRBV3-1
abundance: once
d_gene: NA
j_gene: TRBJ2-7

CDR3aa: CASSPDQSSYEQYF
CDR3nt: TGTGCCAGCAGCCCAGACCAGAGCTCCTACGAGCAGTACTTC
v_gene: TRBV4-2
abundance: few
d_gene: NA
j_gene: TRBJ2-7

CDR3aa: CATSRQGIQETQYF
CDR3nt: TGTGCCACCAGCAGACAGGGTATCCAAGAGACCCAGTACTTC
v_gene: TRBV15
abundance: NA
d_gene: NA
j_gene: TRBJ2-5

CDR3aa: CATSRERTGGNQETQYF
CDR3nt: TGTGCCACCAGCAGAGAGAGAACAGGGGGGAACCAAGAGACCCAGTACTTC
v_gene: TRBV15
abundance: few
d_gene: TRBD1
j_gene: TRBJ2-5

CDR3aa: CSVDLGQETQYF
CDR3nt: TGCAGCGTTGATCTCGGGCAAGAGACCCAGTACTTC
v_gene: TRBV29-1
abundance: few
d_gene: NA
j_gene: TRBJ2-5

CDR3aa: CSVDSGTSADEQFF
CDR3nt: TGCAGCGTTGACTCCGGGACTAGCGCCGATGAGCAGTTCTTC
v_gene: TRBV29-1
abundance: NA
d_gene: TRBD2
j_gene: TRBJ2-1

CDR3aa: CSVDRQGEAGYTF
CDR3nt: TGCAGCGTTGATAGGCAGGGGGAGGCTGGCTACACCTTC
v_gene: TRBV29-1
abundance: few
d_gene: TRBD1
j_gene: TRBJ1-2

CDR3aa: CASSQEGGRVSYEQYF
CDR3nt: TGTGCCAGCAGCCAAGAAGGCGGCAGGGTATCCTACGAGCAGTACTTC
v_gene: TRBV3-1
abundance: few
d_gene: NA
j_gene: TRBJ2-7

CDR3aa: CASSLSSVYQETQYF
CDR3nt: TGCGCCAGCAGCTTATCTAGCGTGTACCAAGAGACCCAGTACTTC
v_gene: TRBV5-1
abundance: few
d_gene: NA
j_gene: TRBJ2-5

CDR3aa: CASSLLQVGTDTQYF
CDR3nt: TGTGCCAGCAGTTTACTTCAAGTTGGCACAGATACGCAGTATTTT
v_gene: TRBV28
abundance: NA
d_gene: NA
j_gene: TRBJ2-3

CDR3aa: CASRDMGAYPHNEQFF
CDR3nt: TGTGCCAGCAGGGACATGGGTGCGTATCCCCACAATGAGCAGTTCTTC
v_gene: TRBV3-1
abundance: NA
d_gene: NA
j_gene: TRBJ2-1

CDR3aa: CASSMNRNGANVLTF
CDR3nt: TGTGCCAGCAGCATGAACAGAAACGGGGCCAACGTCCTGACTTTC
v_gene: TRBV28
abundance: NA
d_gene: NA
j_gene: TRBJ2-6

CDR3aa: CSARGPGPGVVNEQFF
CDR3nt: TGCAGTGCTAGAGGGCCGGGGCCGGGTGTAGTGAATGAGCAGTTCTTC
v_gene: TRBV20-1
abundance: NA
d_gene: NA
j_gene: TRBJ2-1

CDR3aa: CASSFRDQDYEQYF
CDR3nt: TGTGCCAGCAGCTTCCGGGACCAGGATTACGAGCAGTACTTC
v_gene: TRBV14
abundance: NA
d_gene: NA
j_gene: TRBJ2-7

CDR3aa: CSAHPRTGVVGETQYF
CDR3nt: TGCAGCGCTCATCCTCGGACAGGGGTGGTAGGAGAGACCCAGTACTTC
v_gene: TRBV29-1
abundance: NA
d_gene: TRBD1
j_gene: TRBJ2-5

CDR3aa: CASSQRLLNEKLFF
CDR3nt: TGCGCCAGCAGCCAACGCCTATTAAATGAAAAACTGTTTTTT
v_gene: TRBV4-1
abundance: NA
d_gene: NA
j_gene: TRBJ1-4

CDR3aa: CSVWTGPLPEAFF
CDR3nt: TGCAGCGTCTGGACAGGGCCCCTACCTGAAGCTTTCTTT
v_gene: TRBV29-1
abundance: NA
d_gene: TRBD1
j_gene: TRBJ1-1

CDR3aa: CASSYRREGPYEQYF
CDR3nt: TGTGCCAGCAGTTACCGGCGGGAGGGCCCCTACGAGCAGTACTTC
v_gene: TRBV6-6
abundance: NA
d_gene: TRBD2
j_gene: TRBJ2-7

CDR3aa: CASSDSTYQETQYF
CDR3nt: TGTGCCAGCAGTGACTCGACATACCAAGAGACCCAGTACTTC
v_gene: TRBV6-4
abundance: few
d_gene: NA
j_gene: TRBJ2-5

CDR3aa: CASTQGLAGPGRQFF
CDR3nt: TGTGCCAGCACCCAAGGACTAGCGGGTCCGGGGCGACAGTTCTTC
v_gene: TRBV6-6
abundance: NA
d_gene: TRBD2
j_gene: TRBJ2-1

CDR3aa: CASSEYRAGVWETQYF
CDR3nt: TGTGCCAGCAGTGAATATAGGGCAGGGGTATGGGAGACCCAGTACTTC
v_gene: TRBV25-1
abundance: NA
d_gene: NA
j_gene: TRBJ2-5

CDR3aa: CASSLWPGRLDTEAFF
CDR3nt: TGTGCCAGCAGCTTATGGCCAGGAAGGTTGGACACTGAAGCTTTCTTT
v_gene: TRBV7-8
abundance: NA
d_gene: NA
j_gene: TRBJ1-1

CDR3aa: CAISAPDSNQPQHF
CDR3nt: TGTGCCATCAGTGCTCCGGATAGCAATCAGCCCCAGCATTTT
v_gene: TRBV10-3
abundance: once
d_gene: NA
j_gene: TRBJ1-5

CDR3aa: CAISLHQGTGTDTQYF
CDR3nt: TGTGCCATCAGTTTACACCAGGGTACTGGCACAGATACGCAGTATTTT
v_gene: TRBV10-3
abundance: NA
d_gene: NA
j_gene: TRBJ2-3

CDR3aa: CASSRIGGRETQYF
CDR3nt: TGTGCCAGCTCGCGAATAGGAGGGCGAGAGACCCAGTACTTC
v_gene: TRBV2
abundance: NA
d_gene: NA
j_gene: TRBJ2-5

CDR3aa: CASSLEGGSSYNEQFF
CDR3nt: TGTGCCAGCAGCTTAGAGGGCGGTAGCTCCTACAATGAGCAGTTCTTC
v_gene: TRBV7-6
abundance: few
d_gene: NA
j_gene: TRBJ2-1

CDR3aa: CASSRRWGPSRMNTEAFF
CDR3nt: TGTGCCAGCAGCCGTCGCTGGGGCCCCAGCCGAATGAACACTGAAGCTTTCTTT
v_gene: TRBV7-9
abundance: NA
d_gene: NA
j_gene: TRBJ1-1

CDR3aa: CASSLGLAGGKLSTDTQYF
CDR3nt: TGTGCCAGCAGCTTAGGGCTAGCGGGGGGCAAACTTAGCACAGATACGCAGTATTTT
v_gene: TRBV7-8
abundance: NA
d_gene: TRBD2
j_gene: TRBJ2-3

CDR3aa: CASSGLAGGPGTDTQYF
CDR3nt: TGCGCCAGCAGCGGGCTAGCGGGAGGGCCGGGCACAGATACGCAGTATTTT
v_gene: TRBV5-1
abundance: NA
d_gene: TRBD2
j_gene: TRBJ2-3

CDR3aa: CATSSTTGAGGYTF
CDR3nt: TGTGCCACCAGCAGCACCACAGGGGCGGGTGGCTACACCTTC
v_gene: TRBV15
abundance: NA
d_gene: TRBD1
j_gene: TRBJ1-2

CDR3aa: CSAGQGISTDTQYF
CDR3nt: TGCAGTGCTGGACAGGGGATTAGCACAGATACGCAGTATTTT
v_gene: TRBV20-1
abundance: NA
d_gene: TRBD1
j_gene: TRBJ2-3

CDR3aa: CASSTTGKHEQYF
CDR3nt: TGTGCCAGCAGTACCACTGGAAAACACGAGCAGTACTTC
v_gene: TRBV12-3/TRBV12-4
abundance: many
d_gene: NA
j_gene: TRBJ2-7

CDR3aa: CSVEGGAGGTETQYF
CDR3nt: TGCAGCGTTGAAGGTGGAGCGGGAGGGACGGAGACCCAGTACTTC
v_gene: TRBV29-1
abundance: once
d_gene: TRBD2
j_gene: TRBJ2-5

CDR3aa: CASSPRGHSYNEQFF
CDR3nt: TGTGCCAGCAGCCCCAGGGGCCACTCCTACAATGAGCAGTTCTTC
v_gene: TRBV7-9
abundance: NA
d_gene: NA
j_gene: TRBJ2-1

CDR3aa: CASSPSVAGGQGSETQYF
CDR3nt: TGTGCCAGCTCACCATCCGTTGCGGGAGGGCAAGGAAGCGAGACCCAGTACTTC
v_gene: TRBV18
abundance: NA
d_gene: TRBD2
j_gene: TRBJ2-5

CDR3aa: CSARTFPGLAGGNEQFF
CDR3nt: TGCAGTGCTAGAACCTTTCCGGGACTAGCGGGAGGCAATGAGCAGTTCTTC
v_gene: TRBV20-1
abundance: few
d_gene: TRBD2
j_gene: TRBJ2-1

CDR3aa: CATSEPGSDTQYF
CDR3nt: TGTGCCACCAGTGAACCCGGGAGTGATACGCAGTATTTT
v_gene: TRBV24-1
abundance: NA
d_gene: NA
j_gene: TRBJ2-3

CDR3aa: CASSHGIDSGITLGEQYF
CDR3nt: TGCGCCAGCAGCCACGGGATTGATAGCGGCATTACTCTCGGTGAGCAGTACTTC
v_gene: TRBV4-1
abundance: NA
d_gene: NA
j_gene: TRBJ2-5